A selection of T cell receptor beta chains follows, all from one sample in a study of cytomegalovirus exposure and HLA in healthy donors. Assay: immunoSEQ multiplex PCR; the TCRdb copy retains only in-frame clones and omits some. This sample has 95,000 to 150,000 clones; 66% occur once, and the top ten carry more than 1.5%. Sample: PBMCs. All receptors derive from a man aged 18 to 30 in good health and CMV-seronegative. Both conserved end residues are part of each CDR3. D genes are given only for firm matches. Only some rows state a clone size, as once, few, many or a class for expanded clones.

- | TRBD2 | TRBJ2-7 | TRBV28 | TGTGCCAGCAAGTTGGGAGGGACGGCAACCTACGAGCAGTACTTC | CASKLGGTATYEQYF
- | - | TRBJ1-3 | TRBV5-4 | TGTGCCAGCAGCTTCGGGGGGCCTGGAAACACCATATATTTT | CASSFGGPGNTIYF
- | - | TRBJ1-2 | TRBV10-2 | TGCGCCAGCACAAGCCCGGGGGGTGGCTACACCTTC | CASTSPGGGYTF
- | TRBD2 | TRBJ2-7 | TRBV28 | TGTGCCAGCAGTTTAGAAGCGGGGTCCTACGAGCAGTACTTC | CASSLEAGSYEQYF
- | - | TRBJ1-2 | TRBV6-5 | TGTGCCAGCAGTGGGCCCGACAGGAACTATGGCTACACCTTC | CASSGPDRNYGYTF
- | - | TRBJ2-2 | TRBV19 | TGTGCCAGTAGTAAACCCAGGGCAACCGGGGAGCTGTTTTTT | CASSKPRATGELFF
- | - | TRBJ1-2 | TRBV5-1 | TGCGCCAGCAGTGTTGGACAGAGTTATGGCTACACCTTC | CASSVGQSYGYTF
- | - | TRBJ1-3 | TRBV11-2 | TGTGCCAGCAGAGGAACCACAGGGCCCTCTGGAAACACCATATATTTT | CASRGTTGPSGNTIYF
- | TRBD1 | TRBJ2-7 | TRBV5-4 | TGTGCCAGCAGCCAATTTTGGACAGGTAGTAGCGAGCAGTACTTC | CASSQFWTGSSEQYF
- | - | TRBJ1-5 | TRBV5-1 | TGCGCCAGCAGCTTGGCCTTGGGGCAGCAGCCCCAGCATTTT | CASSLALGQQPQHF
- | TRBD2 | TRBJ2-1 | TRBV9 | TGTGCCAGCAGCTTTGCGGGAGGGCCTAGAAATGAGCAGTTCTTC | CASSFAGGPRNEQFF
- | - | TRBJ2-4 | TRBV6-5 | TGTGCCAGCGGACGGGGGGCGGGGAACATTCAGTACTTC | CASGRGAGNIQYF
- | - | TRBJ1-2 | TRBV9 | TGTGCCAGCAGTGCAGACAGGCCCTATGGCTACACCTTC | CASSADRPYGYTF
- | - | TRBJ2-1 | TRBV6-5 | TGTGCCAGCCGAACTCAGGGTTTGGCCTACAATGAGCAGTTCTTC | CASRTQGLAYNEQFF
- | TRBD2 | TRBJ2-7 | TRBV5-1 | TGCGCCAGCAGCTTGGCGCTAGCGGTATCCTACGAGCAGTACTTC | CASSLALAVSYEQYF
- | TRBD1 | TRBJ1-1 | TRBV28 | TGTGCCAGCAGTTTGTCGGGACAGGGGGCTTTGAAGGCTTTCTTT | CASSLSGQGALKAFF
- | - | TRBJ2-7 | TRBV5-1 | TGCGCCAGCAGTTCAGGGATTATCTACGAGCAGTACTTC | CASSSGIIYEQYF
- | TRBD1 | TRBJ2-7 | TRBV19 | TGTGCCAGTAGTCACAGGTCGACAGGGGGAGCGTACGAGCAGTACTTC | CASSHRSTGGAYEQYF
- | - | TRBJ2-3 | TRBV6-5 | TGTGCCAGCAGACCGAGGATCCCAGATACGCAGTATTTT | CASRPRIPDTQYF
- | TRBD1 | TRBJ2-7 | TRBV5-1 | TGCGCCAGCAGCTCGGCCTTGGACAGGGGAAGCGAGCAGTACTTC | CASSSALDRGSEQYF
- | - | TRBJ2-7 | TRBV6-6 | TGTGCCAGCAGTTACTACCCGGTTAGAGAGCAGTACTTC | CASSYYPVREQYF
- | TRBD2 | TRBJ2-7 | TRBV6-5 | TGTGCCAGCAGAAATAGCGGGAAGACCTACGAGCAGTACTTC | CASRNSGKTYEQYF
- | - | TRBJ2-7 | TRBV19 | TGTGCCAGTAGTAATCAAGCCACGCCTTCCTACGAGCAGTACTTC | CASSNQATPSYEQYF
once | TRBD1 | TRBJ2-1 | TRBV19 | TGTGCCAGTAGTATCGGGACAGGGTCGGATGAGCAGTTCTTC | CASSIGTGSDEQFF
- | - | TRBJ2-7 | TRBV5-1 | TGCGCCAGCAGCTTGGCCTTCTCCGAGGAGTACTTC | CASSLAFSEEYF
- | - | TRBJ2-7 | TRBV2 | TGTGCCTCAAGGGGCTCCTACGAGCAGTACTTC | CASRGSYEQYF
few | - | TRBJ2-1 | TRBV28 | TGTGCCAGCAGATTACTAGATTCCTACAATGAGCAGTTCTTC | CASRLLDSYNEQFF
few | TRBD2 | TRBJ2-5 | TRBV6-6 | TGTGCCAGCAGAGCGGGGCAAGAGACCCAGTACTTC | CASRAGQETQYF
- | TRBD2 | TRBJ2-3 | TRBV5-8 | TGTGCCAGCAGGTCACGGGGGGCAGATACGCAGTATTTT | CASRSRGADTQYF